The present TCR beta chain was sequenced within a study of T cell repertoires in cytomegalovirus infection. Study at large: Used in the study were CMV epitopes, some recently identified and HLA-C-restricted, others well-studied and HLA-B-restricted. Carrying CMV and the relevant HLA type showed in public TCR beta signatures.

This clonotype has ten or more counts. Its specificity is unknown. TCRdb redid the calling of the reads with MiXCR, one entry per CDR3 protein. The sample consists of about 220,000 distinct CDR3 sequences, about 40% of them appearing once. Study results and limitations: HLA-C-restricted TCR beta clonotypes specific for CMV led the ex vivo response.

The CDR3 is made up of 16 amino acids. V shed 6 bases, J shed 0 bases, and the junction held 11 bases outside the gene matches. Germline-derived CDR1 and CDR2 are LNHDA and SQIVND (reference sequence). Sequencing used CD8+ T cells from cultured PBMCs, obtained from culture after CMV antigen stimulation. The receptor's source is a human donor in good health (CMV status not recorded). Some clones in this sample may be carry-over from other donors' samples. The chain couples TRBV19 to TRBJ2-7, with TRBD2 matching over 7 bases. The CDR3 reads CASSVGRTTNSYEQYF. DNA of the CDR3: TGTGCCAGTAGCGTCGGGAGGACGACCAACTCCTACGAGCAGTACTTC. Supplemented by reference TRBV19 and TRBJ2-7, the full variable domain reads DGGITQSPKYLFRKEGQNVTLSCEQNLNHDAMYWYRQDPGQGLRLIYYSQIVNDFQKGDIAEGYSVSREKKESFPLTVTSAQKNPTAFYLCASSVGRTTNSYEQYFGPGTRLTVT.